This TCR beta chain is from a study of cytomegalovirus exposure and HLA in healthy donors. On the study more broadly: Caucasian-associated ancestry cluster membership applied to about 77% of about 370 genotyped donors.

This CDR3 is built from 14 residues. Germline V lookup: CDR1 GTSNPN, CDR2 SVGIG (reference sequence). With 3 bases removed from V and 5 bases from J, the gap between germline ends came to 13 bases. It was with 60 Vbeta and 13 Jbeta primers that the PCR ran. Sequencing was performed with immunoSEQ multiplex PCR; in TCRdb, only in-frame clones are kept and a portion is missing. The table records 120,000 or so clones, about 84% of them present only once. The chain recombines TRBV30 with TRBJ2-2; D perhaps matches TRBD1 (5 bases). The clonotype was recovered from a man between 18 and 29 years old in good health and CMV-seropositive. Sequencing was performed on PBMCs. The DNA of the CDR3 is TGTGCCTGGAGCAAGCTGGGGCGTACCGGGGAGCTGTTTTTT. This codes for CAWSKLGRTGELFF.